The TCR beta chain described here comes from a study of T cells expressing NK-cell markers (TCRdb year 2020). Broadly, across the study: Three sorted T-cell subsets (CD3+CD56+NKG2C+, CD3+CD56+NKG2C- and CD3+CD56-NKG2C+) from roughly eight donors had their TCR beta-chain repertoires profiled. Libraries were sequenced as 2 x 150 bp reads on Illumina HiSeq 2000/2500, MiSeq or NextSeq. Of the eight sequenced donors, seven were found to be HCMV-seropositive and one was found to be HCMV-seronegative. The study sequenced eight donors, all healthy volunteers chosen at random: three men and five women.

Taken from the germline V gene, the CDR1 and CDR2 loops are KGHSH and LQKENI. The CDR3 covers 16 residues, taking in both the cysteine and the phenylalanine. The entry carries no DNA sequence. This sample was sequenced with an Illumina HiSeq 2000. The TCR beta cDNA libraries were made using 5'RACE template switching, a step that added both a universal primer site and unique molecular identifiers. Synthesis of cDNA was primed from the TCR beta constant segment and was followed by two consecutive PCR amplification steps. As for the authors' bioinformatics: Reads were demultiplexed and grouped by UMI with MIGEC, and clonotypes were assembled and quantified with MiTCR. To remove erroneous sequences, TCR cDNA sequences were retained only when supported by two or more reads. The tcR package was used for downstream repertoire analysis, and clonotypes were matched between fractions using CDR3 nucleotide sequence together with V segment. VDJmatch was used to annotate antigen specificity against VDJdb, with one amino acid substitution in CDR3 allowed. One entry per CDR3 protein sequence results from the TCRdb reprocessing of the reads, with DNA left out. Clone size and V and J calls follow TCRdb, not the original study. This sample's table contains about 390,000 distinct CDR3 sequences. Together, the top ten hold about 10% of the sample.

About this clonotype itself: The specificity of this receptor is unknown.

Points the paper makes about the study in general: In more than five donors, the dominant CD3+CD56+NKG2C+ clonotypes ranked among the top 10 CD8+ clonotypes, making up roughly 1.0-7.0% of CD8+ T cells. Those dominant clonotypes were again the most abundant among CD3+CD56-NKG2C+ cells in a few donors, at about 25-65%. Whether the expanded NKG2C-expressing T cell clones were specific for HCMV antigens remained unclear.

To determine HCMV serostatus, a commercial ELISA kit was used to detect HCMV-specific IgG in serum. Peripheral blood mononuclear cells were isolated from blood by Ficoll density gradient centrifugation. The TCR sequence derives from a woman aged 45-65 years in good health. Donor details come from another sample of the same person, matched by shared clones. This chain is built from TRBV18 and TRBJ2-4; TCRdb's D gene call, TRBD2, goes unchecked for lack of DNA. Specimen: blood T cells: a sorted CD56 or NKG2C T cell subset, CD4+ or CD8+ T cells, or bulk PBMC T cells (not recorded which). The CDR3 protein sequence reads: CASSPLPSQTEGIQYF.